One T cell receptor beta chain is described in this entry. Trimming shortened V by 3 bases and J by 3 bases, and 15 bases separated the two germline ends. The CDR3 sequence is 16 residues long. Germline V CDR1 and CDR2: KGHSH, LQKENI. The data were taken from a study of blood T cell repertoires in COVID-19. Sequencing used immunoSEQ multiplex PCR; TCRdb keeps in-frame clones, though not all of them. The table records 150,000 to 200,000 clones, around four fifths of them present only once. This chain links TRBV18 with TRBJ1-3; D is unclear. Specimen: peripheral blood. The TCR comes from an elderly woman with active or convalescent COVID-19. The CDR3: CASSPVANTDGNTIYF. CDR3 DNA: TGTGCCAGCTCACCGGTGGCCAACACCGATGGAAACACCATATATTTT.